These 25 T cell receptor beta chains were all obtained from the same sample, sequenced in a study. In TCRdb, the 5' RACE reads were re-called with MiXCR into one record per CDR3 protein. Of some 62,000 distinct CDR3 sequences listed, around 30% are singletons. Source material: tumor-infiltrating naive CD4+ T cells sorted from the breast tumor. Subset denoted: naive CD4+ T cells, CD4+CD45RA+CD25-. The receptor source for this set is a female donor with breast cancer.

This sequence joins TRBV5-1 and TRBJ2-5; 9 bases line up with TRBD1. CDR3 size: 14 residues. V gave up 4 bases and J gave up 5 bases; unmatched junction bases: 6. The germline CDR1 and CDR2 sequences are SGHRS and YFSETQ. Here the CDR3 reads CASSAWTGAETQYF. The DNA for the CDR3 is TGCGCCAGCAGCGCTTGGACAGGGGCGGAGACCCAGTACTTC.

Turning to this clonotype: A read error may explain this, as a much larger clone is one base away. The V and J genes are TRBV29-1 and TRBJ2-7; a weak D match, TRBD1 (7 bases). Between the trimmed V and J ends, which lost 3 bases and 5 bases, there was a span of 11 bases. The CDR3 length is 12 residues. Germline V lookup: CDR1 SQVTM, CDR2 ANQGSEA. The CDR3 DNA follows: TGCAGCGTTGAGCCAGGGGGGAACGAGCAGTACGTC. This encodes CSVEPGGNEQYV.

The V gene is TRBV28, the J gene TRBJ2-7, with 8 bases identical to TRBD2. Germline CDR1 and CDR2: MDHEN and SYDVKM. J was trimmed by 2 bases and V by 3 bases; bases with no gene match: 6. The CDR3 has 15 residues. CDR3 bases: TGTGCCAGCAGTTTCTCAGGCGGGAGGACCTACGAGCAGTACTTC. Translated, it gives CASSFSGGRTYEQYF.

This clonotype was observed once. This chain's CDR3 is CASSPPGSTGETQYF. In DNA form, the CDR3 reads TGTGCCAGCTCACCACCTGGCTCTACGGGGGAGACCCAGTACTTC. The V call is TRBV18, the J call TRBJ2-5; the D gene is possibly TRBD2 (5 bases). Germline CDR1 KGHSH, CDR2 LQKENI. The V end was cut by 0 bases, the J end by 5 bases, with 13 bases between. The CDR3 spans 15 residues.

This clonotype appeared a few times. The rearrangement links TRBV27 to TRBJ1-5; possibly TRBD1 for D (5 bases). V was clipped by 6 bases and J by 4 bases, with 16 bases between them. The CDR3 extends over 15 amino acids. The germline V gene has CDR1 MNHEY and CDR2 SMNVEV (reference sequence). CDR3 sequence reads: CASSRQIGANQPQHF. The DNA of the CDR3 is TGTGCCAGCAGCAGACAAATTGGGGCGAATCAGCCCCAGCATTTT.

The J gene is TRBJ2-7, the V gene TRBV6-2 or TRBV6-3, with D perhaps TRBD2 (5 bases). Trimming removed 3 bases from V and 5 bases from J, with 14 bases in between. This CDR3 region has 14 residues. The germline CDR1 and CDR2 sequences are MNHEY and SVGEGT. The CDR3, as DNA: TGTGCCAGCAGTTATTTGTGGGAGCGCGACGAGCAGTACTTC. This sequence encodes CASSYLWERDEQYF.

As concerns this clonotype: Its ends do not fully match the called genes, so a read error is possible. The rearrangement links TRBV6-5 to TRBJ1-1, with D possibly matching TRBD1 (5 bases). Germline V gene data show CDR1 as MNHEY and CDR2 as SVGAGI. The CDR3 consists of 14 residues. CDR3 residues: CTSSPPSGTAEAFF. CDR3 DNA: TGTACCAGCAGTCCCCCATCAGGGACGGCTGAAGCTTTCTTT.

About this clonotype: Being one base from a much bigger clone, this may be a read error. V and J are TRBV6-5 and TRBJ1-1; a weak D match, TRBD1 (6 bases). The CDR3 extends over 13 amino acids. Germline V gene data show CDR1 as MNHEY and CDR2 as SVGAGI. The CDR3, as DNA: TGTGTCAGCAGCGTCTCCAGGGGCACTGAAGCTTTCTTT. Translation gives CVSSVSRGTEAFF.

This clonotype was counted between two and nine times. The chain joins TRBV7-2 to TRBJ1-1, with D hard to call. The CDR3 sequence is 18 residues long. With 3 bases removed from V and 5 bases from J, the gap between germline ends came to 25 bases. Germline CDR1 is SGHTA and CDR2 is FQGNSA. CDR3 in DNA: TGTGCCAGCAGCTTGATTACAATTGCGGCAGGCCCCGGGACTGAAGCTTTCTTT. Its protein is CASSLITIAAGPGTEAFF.

The CDR3 nucleotides are TGCGCCAGCAGGAAGGGAACAGATACGCAGTATTTT. This sequence encodes CASRKGTDTQYF. This sequence joins TRBV5-1 and TRBJ2-3, with D hard to call. The CDR3 sequence is 12 residues long. Trimming stripped 5 bases from V and 3 bases from J, with 7 bases between. Germline CDR1 is SGHRS and CDR2 is YFSETQ.

This clonotype is classed as medium-sized. The gene calls are TRBV7-2 and TRBJ2-7, with 12 bases matching TRBD2. Germline V gene lookup returns CDR1 SGHTA and CDR2 FQGNSA. With V trimmed by 1 base and J by 2 bases, 15 bases remained unmatched. The CDR3 has 20 residues. The CDR3 reads CASSLDRPGLAGPDPYEQYF. The DNA of the CDR3 is TGTGCCAGCAGCTTAGATAGGCCGGGACTAGCGGGTCCGGATCCCTACGAGCAGTACTTC.

In this sample, this clonotype turned up many times. The chain has TRBV7-8 and TRBJ2-7, with TRBD2 matching over 14 bases. J was trimmed by 4 bases and V by 6 bases; bases with no gene match: 14. Germline V gives CDR1 SGHVS, CDR2 FQNEAQ. The CDR3 is 18 amino acids. The CDR3 loop is CASSPGTSGGFWPYEQYF. CDR3 coding DNA: TGTGCCAGCAGTCCCGGGACTAGCGGGGGTTTTTGGCCGTACGAGCAGTACTTC.

This clonotype was seen repeatedly, ten times or more. The chain combines TRBV7-8 with TRBJ2-7; 9 nucleotides align to TRBD1. The V segment lost 0 bases and the J segment 3 bases; nucleotides outside the gene matches: 3. The germline V gene has CDR1 SGHVS and CDR2 FQNEAQ. The CDR3 has 15 amino acids. The CDR3 loop is CASSLAGDRDYEQYF. CDR3 sequence (DNA): TGTGCCAGCAGCTTAGCCGGGGACAGGGACTACGAGCAGTACTTC.

This clonotype was seen many times. The chain combines TRBV5-1 with TRBJ2-1; a weak D match, TRBD2 (6 bases). With 5 bases removed from V and 8 bases from J, the gap between germline ends came to 17 bases. Germline V gene data show CDR1 as SGHRS and CDR2 as YFSETQ. The CDR3 totals 14 residues. CDR3 sequence: CASRGTYPPYEQFF. CDR3 nucleotide sequence: TGCGCCAGCAGAGGGACTTATCCTCCCTATGAGCAGTTCTTC.

The gene calls are TRBV29-1 and TRBJ2-3; 10 bases match TRBD1. From germline, CDR1 is SQVTM and CDR2 ANQGSEA. After removal of 7 bases from V and 6 bases from J, the junction contained 7 bases not matched to a gene. There are 13 residues in the CDR3. The CDR3 bases are TGCAGCGCTGACAGGGGGCGCAGGGATACGCAGTATTTT. It yields the protein CSADRGRRDTQYF.

This chain connects TRBV11-3 to TRBJ1-4; TRBD1 is a possible D gene (5 bases). Germline values: CDR1 SGHNT, CDR2 YENEEA. The CDR3 runs 15 residues. V was shortened by 3 bases and J by 4 bases, with 12 bases between the two germline ends. CDR3 DNA: TGTGCCAGCAGCTTCTACCGGGACTTTAATGAAAAACTGTTTTTT. As protein: CASSFYRDFNEKLFF.

This clonotype was seen only a few times. The genes are TRBV4-1 and TRBJ2-1; 13 nucleotides agree with TRBD2. J lost 0 bases, V lost 4 bases, and 15 bases had no gene match. The CDR3 extends over 21 amino acids. Germline V gene lookup returns CDR1 MGHRA and CDR2 YSYEKL. The CDR3 sequence: CASSPFRTSGSGVGSYNEQFF. CDR3 coding DNA: TGCGCCAGCAGCCCATTCCGGACTAGCGGGAGTGGGGTTGGCTCCTACAATGAGCAGTTCTTC.

This chain links TRBV10-2 with TRBJ2-7, with a possible D match to TRBD2 (5 bases). V gave up 7 bases and J gave up 6 bases, with 16 bases separating them. Per germline, CDR1 WSHSY and CDR2 SAAADI. This CDR3 has 13 amino acids. CDR3 DNA: TGCGCCAGCACCCCCCGGCAAGGAGGCGAGCAGTACTTC. It codes for CASTPRQGGEQYF.

V usage is TRBV4-2 and J usage is TRBJ2-3, with 7 nucleotides matching TRBD2. This CDR3 region has 16 residues. With 4 bases clipped from V and 4 bases from J, the junction kept 11 bases outside the gene matches. Per germline, CDR1 LGHNA and CDR2 YNFKEQ. The CDR3 reads CASSPTAGSGSDTQYF. CDR3 bases: TGTGCCAGCAGCCCAACAGCGGGATCTGGTTCAGATACGCAGTATTTT.

J is TRBJ2-7 and V is TRBV6-5; 11 bases are a match to TRBD2. The CDR3 contains 15 residues. Germline CDR1 and CDR2: MNHEY and SVGAGI. The V gene end was trimmed by 4 bases and the J gene end by 4 bases; junction bases not matched to a gene: 6. The CDR3 DNA reads TGTGCCAGCAGTTTACTAGCGGGAGCAGGGTACGAGCAGTACTTC. Protein product: CASSLLAGAGYEQYF.

The CDR3 sequence is CASSPRISYEQYF. CDR3 DNA sequence: TGTGCCAGCAGCCCTCGGATTTCCTACGAGCAGTACTTC. The rearrangement uses TRBV7-2 and TRBJ2-7; no reliable D call. This CDR3 has 13 residues. The V end lost 5 bases, the J end lost 1 base, and 9 bases lay between the germline ends. CDR1 SGHTA and CDR2 FQGNSA come from the germline V gene.

V and J are TRBV7-2 and TRBJ2-6; TRBD1 is a possible D gene (6 bases). Germline CDR1 and CDR2: SGHTA and FQGNSA. The CDR3 spans 17 residues. V dropped 5 bases and J dropped 2 bases, with 16 bases sitting between them. For the CDR3, the DNA is TGTGCCAGCAGCAGGACTCACAGGGAGACTGGGGCCAACGTCCTGACTTTC. This codes for CASSRTHRETGANVLTF. The variable domain in full, with the rest retrieved from reference TRBV7-2 and TRBJ2-6, is GAGVSQSPSNKVTEKGKDVELRCDPISGHTALYWYRQSLGQGLEFLIYFQGNSAPDKSGLPSDRFSAERTGGSVSTLTIQRTQQEDSAVYLCASSRTHRETGANVLTFGAGSRLTVL.

V usage is TRBV20-1 and J usage is TRBJ1-6, with D possibly TRBD1 on 5 matching bases. This CDR3 is built from 15 residues. V lost 4 bases to trimming and J lost 8 bases, with 18 bases between them. Germline V lookup: CDR1 DFQATT, CDR2 SNEGSKA (reference sequence). Here the CDR3 DNA reads TGCAGTGCTACTTACCGGACGGGACTATATTCACCCCTCCACTTT. This codes for CSATYRTGLYSPLHF.

The chain has TRBV6-5 and TRBJ1-6; D is unresolved. Per germline, CDR1 MNHEY and CDR2 SVGAGI. V was trimmed by 6 bases and J by 10 bases, leaving 10 bases between them. The CDR3 loop spans 12 amino acids. CDR3 sequence (DNA): TGTGCCAGCAGGGCACTGGGGTCACCCCTCCACTTT. Protein product: CASRALGSPLHF.

This clonotype was counted ten times or more. The chain combines TRBV7-2 with TRBJ2-7, with 8 bases that match TRBD1. The CDR3 contains 16 residues. Looked up from germline, CDR1 is SGHTA and CDR2 is FQGNSA. With 3 bases clipped from V and 2 bases from J, the junction kept 9 bases outside the gene matches. The CDR3 nucleotides read TGTGCCAGCAGCTTTGGGACAGGTCACGATCCCTACGAGCAGTACTTC. Translated: CASSFGTGHDPYEQYF.